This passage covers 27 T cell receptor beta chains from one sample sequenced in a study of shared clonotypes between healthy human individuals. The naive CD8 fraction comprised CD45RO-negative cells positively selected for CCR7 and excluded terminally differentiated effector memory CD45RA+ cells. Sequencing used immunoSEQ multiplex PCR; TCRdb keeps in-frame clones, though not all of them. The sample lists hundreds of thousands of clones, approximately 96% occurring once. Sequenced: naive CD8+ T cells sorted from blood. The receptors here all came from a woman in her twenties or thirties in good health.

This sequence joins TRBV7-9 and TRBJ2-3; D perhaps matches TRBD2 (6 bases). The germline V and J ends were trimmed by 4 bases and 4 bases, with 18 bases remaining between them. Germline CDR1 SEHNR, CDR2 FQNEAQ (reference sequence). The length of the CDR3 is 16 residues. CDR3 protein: CASSSTRETGPDTQYF. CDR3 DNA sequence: TGTGCCAGCAGCTCCACCCGGGAGACGGGGCCAGATACGCAGTATTTT.

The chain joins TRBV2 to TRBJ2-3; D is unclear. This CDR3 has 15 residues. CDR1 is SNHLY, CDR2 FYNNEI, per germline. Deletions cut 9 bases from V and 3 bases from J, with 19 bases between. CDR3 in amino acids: CASPARLKETDTQYF. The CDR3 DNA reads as TGTGCCAGTCCCGCTCGACTTAAAGAAACAGATACGCAGTATTTT.

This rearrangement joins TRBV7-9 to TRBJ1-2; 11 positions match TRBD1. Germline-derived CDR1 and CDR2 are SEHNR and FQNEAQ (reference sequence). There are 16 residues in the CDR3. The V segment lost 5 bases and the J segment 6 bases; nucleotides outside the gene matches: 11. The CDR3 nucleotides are TGTGCCAGCAGCGGACTACCGGGACAGGGGGGGAATGGCTACACCTTC. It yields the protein CASSGLPGQGGNGYTF.

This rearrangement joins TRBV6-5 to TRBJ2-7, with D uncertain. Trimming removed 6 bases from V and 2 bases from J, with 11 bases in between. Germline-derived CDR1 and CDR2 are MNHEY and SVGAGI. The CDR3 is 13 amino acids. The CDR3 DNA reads TGTGCCAGCAGGTCGACTGAAGCCTACGAGCAGTACTTC. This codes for CASRSTEAYEQYF.

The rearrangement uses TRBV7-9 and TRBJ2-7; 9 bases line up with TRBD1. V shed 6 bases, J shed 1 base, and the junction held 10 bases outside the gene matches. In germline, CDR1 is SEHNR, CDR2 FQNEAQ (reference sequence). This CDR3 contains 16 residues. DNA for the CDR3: TGTGCCAGCAGACCGGGACAGGGAGGGGAATCCTACGAGCAGTACTTC. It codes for CASRPGQGGESYEQYF.

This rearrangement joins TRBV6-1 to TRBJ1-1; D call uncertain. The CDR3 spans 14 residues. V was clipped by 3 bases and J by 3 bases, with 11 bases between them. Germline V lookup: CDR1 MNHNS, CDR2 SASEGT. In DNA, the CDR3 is TGTGCCAGCAGTGAGTTCCCGGTATACACTGAAGCTTTCTTT. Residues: CASSEFPVYTEAFF.

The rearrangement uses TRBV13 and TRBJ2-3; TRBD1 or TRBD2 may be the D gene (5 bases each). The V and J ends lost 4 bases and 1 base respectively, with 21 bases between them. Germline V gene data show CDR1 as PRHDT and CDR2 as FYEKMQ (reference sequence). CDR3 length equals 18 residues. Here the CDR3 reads CASSSSEGYSLRTDTQYF. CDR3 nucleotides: TGTGCCAGCAGCTCTTCCGAGGGGTACTCATTGCGCACAGATACGCAGTATTTT.

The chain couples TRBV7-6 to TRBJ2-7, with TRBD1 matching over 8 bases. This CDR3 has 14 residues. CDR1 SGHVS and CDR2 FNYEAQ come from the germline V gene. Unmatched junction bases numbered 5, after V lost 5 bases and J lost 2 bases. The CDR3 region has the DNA TGTGCCAGCAGCCCACGACAGGGGCCCTACGAGCAGTACTTC. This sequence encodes CASSPRQGPYEQYF.

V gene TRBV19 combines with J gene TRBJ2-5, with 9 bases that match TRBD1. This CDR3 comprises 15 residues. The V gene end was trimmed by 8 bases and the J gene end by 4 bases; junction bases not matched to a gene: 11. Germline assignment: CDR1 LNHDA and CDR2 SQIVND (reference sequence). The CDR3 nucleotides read TGTGCCAGTTCTTTAACAGGGGGCAGTTTAGAGACCCAGTACTTC. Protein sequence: CASSLTGGSLETQYF. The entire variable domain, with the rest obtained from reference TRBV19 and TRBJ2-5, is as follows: DGGITQSPKYLFRKEGQNVTLSCEQNLNHDAMYWYRQDPGQGLRLIYYSQIVNDFQKGDIAEGYSVSREKKESFPLTVTSAQKNPTAFYLCASSLTGGSLETQYFGPGTRLLVL.

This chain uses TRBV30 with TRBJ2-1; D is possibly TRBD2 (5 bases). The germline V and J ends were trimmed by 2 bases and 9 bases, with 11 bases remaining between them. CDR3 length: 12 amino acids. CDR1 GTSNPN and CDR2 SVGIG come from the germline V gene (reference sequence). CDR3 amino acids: CAWSPRGGEQFF. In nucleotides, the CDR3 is TGTGCCTGGAGTCCGCGTGGAGGTGAGCAGTTCTTC.

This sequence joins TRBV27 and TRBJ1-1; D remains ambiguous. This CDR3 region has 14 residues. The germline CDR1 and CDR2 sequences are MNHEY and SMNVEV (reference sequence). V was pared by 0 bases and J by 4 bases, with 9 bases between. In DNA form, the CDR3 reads TGTGCCAGCAGTTTATCTACGGGGTTCACTGAAGCTTTCTTT. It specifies CASSLSTGFTEAFF.

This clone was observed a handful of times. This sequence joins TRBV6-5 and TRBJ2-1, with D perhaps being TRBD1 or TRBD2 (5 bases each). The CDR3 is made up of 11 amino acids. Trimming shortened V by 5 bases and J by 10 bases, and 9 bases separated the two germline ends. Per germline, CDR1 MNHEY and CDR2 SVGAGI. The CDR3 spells CASSAGTEQFF. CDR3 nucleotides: TGTGCCAGCAGTGCCGGGACCGAGCAGTTCTTC.

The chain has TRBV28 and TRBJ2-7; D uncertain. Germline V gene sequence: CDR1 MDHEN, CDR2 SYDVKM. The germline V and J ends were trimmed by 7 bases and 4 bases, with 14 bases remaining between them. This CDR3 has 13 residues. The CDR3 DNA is TGTGCCAGCACTAGTGGCAGAGGATACGAGCAGTACTTC. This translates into CASTSGRGYEQYF.

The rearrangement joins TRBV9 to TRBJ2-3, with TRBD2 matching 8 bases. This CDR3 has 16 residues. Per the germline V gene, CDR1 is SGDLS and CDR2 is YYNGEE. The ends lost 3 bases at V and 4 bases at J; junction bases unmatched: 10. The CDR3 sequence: CASSGRTGTSADTQYF. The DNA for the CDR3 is TGTGCCAGCAGCGGACGGACCGGGACTAGTGCAGATACGCAGTATTTT.

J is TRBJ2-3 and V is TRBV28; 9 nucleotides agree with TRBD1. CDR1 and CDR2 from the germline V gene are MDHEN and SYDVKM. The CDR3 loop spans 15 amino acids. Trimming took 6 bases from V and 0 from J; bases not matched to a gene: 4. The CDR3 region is CASSVQGASTDTQYF. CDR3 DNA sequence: TGTGCCAGCAGCGTACAGGGGGCAAGCACAGATACGCAGTATTTT.

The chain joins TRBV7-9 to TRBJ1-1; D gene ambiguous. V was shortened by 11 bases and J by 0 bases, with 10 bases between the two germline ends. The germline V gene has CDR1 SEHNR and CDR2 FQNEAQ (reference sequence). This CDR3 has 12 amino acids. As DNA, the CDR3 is TGTGCCGTGAGAAGCATGAACACTGAAGCTTTCTTT. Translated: CAVRSMNTEAFF. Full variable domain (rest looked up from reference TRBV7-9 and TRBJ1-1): DTGVSQNPRHKITKRGQNVTFRCDPISEHNRLYWYRQTLGQGPEFLTYFQNEAQLEKSRLLSDRFSAERPKGSFSTLEIQRTEQGDSAMYLCAVRSMNTEAFFGQGTRLTVV.

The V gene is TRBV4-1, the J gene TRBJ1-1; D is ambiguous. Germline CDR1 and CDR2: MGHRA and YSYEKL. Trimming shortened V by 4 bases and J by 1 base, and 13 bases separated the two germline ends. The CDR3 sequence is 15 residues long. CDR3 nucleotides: TGCGCCAGCAGCCCCTATCCGAATCCGAACACTGAAGCTTTCTTT. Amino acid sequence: CASSPYPNPNTEAFF.

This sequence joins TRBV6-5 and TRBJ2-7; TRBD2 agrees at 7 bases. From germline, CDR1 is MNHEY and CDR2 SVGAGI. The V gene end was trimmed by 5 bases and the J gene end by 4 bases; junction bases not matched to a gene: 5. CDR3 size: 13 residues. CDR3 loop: CASSTSSGYEQYF. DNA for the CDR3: TGTGCCAGCAGTACCAGTAGCGGGTACGAGCAGTACTTC.

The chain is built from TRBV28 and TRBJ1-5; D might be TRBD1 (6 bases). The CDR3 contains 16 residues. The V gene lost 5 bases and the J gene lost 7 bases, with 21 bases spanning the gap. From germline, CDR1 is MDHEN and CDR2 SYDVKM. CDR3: CASSTQNQGSWQPQHF. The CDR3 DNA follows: TGTGCCAGCAGTACCCAAAATCAGGGGAGCTGGCAGCCCCAGCATTTT.

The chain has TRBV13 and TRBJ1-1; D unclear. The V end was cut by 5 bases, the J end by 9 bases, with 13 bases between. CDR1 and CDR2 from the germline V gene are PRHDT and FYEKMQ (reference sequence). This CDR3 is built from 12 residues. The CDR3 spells CASSPQGRKAFF. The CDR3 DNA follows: TGTGCCAGCAGCCCTCAAGGGAGAAAAGCTTTCTTT.

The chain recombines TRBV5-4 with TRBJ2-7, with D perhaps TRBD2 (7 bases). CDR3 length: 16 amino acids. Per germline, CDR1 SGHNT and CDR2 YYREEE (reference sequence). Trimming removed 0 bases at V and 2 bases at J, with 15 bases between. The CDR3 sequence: CASSLAWGRETYEQYF. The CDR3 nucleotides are TGTGCCAGCAGCTTGGCCTGGGGGCGGGAGACCTACGAGCAGTACTTC. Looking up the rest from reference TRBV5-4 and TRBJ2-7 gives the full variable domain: ETGVTQSPTHLIKTRGQQVTLRCSSQSGHNTVSWYQQALGQGPQFIFQYYREEENGRGNFPPRFSGLQFPNYSSELNVNALELDDSALYLCASSLAWGRETYEQYFGPGTRLTVT.

CDR3 sequence (DNA): TGTGCCAGCACCACCGGGACAACCAATGAGCAGTTCTTC. Amino acid sequence: CASTTGTTNEQFF. This chain uses TRBV5-6 with TRBJ2-1; D might be TRBD1 (6 bases). The V gene lost 6 bases and the J gene lost 6 bases, with 13 bases spanning the gap. Germline lookup yields CDR1 SGHDT and CDR2 YYEEEE. The CDR3 totals 13 residues.

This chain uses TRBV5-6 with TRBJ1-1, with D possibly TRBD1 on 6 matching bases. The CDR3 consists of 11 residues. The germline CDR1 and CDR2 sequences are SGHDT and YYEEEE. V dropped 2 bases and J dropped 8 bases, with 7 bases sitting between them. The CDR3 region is CASSLGGEAFF. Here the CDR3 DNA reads TGTGCCAGCAGCTTAGGGGGGGAAGCTTTCTTT.

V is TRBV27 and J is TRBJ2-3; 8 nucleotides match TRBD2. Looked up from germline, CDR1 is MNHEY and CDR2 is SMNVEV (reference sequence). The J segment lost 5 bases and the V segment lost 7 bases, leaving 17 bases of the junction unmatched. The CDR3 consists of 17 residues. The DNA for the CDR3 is TGTGCCAGCACCGGGGGACGGGAGGGCCACAACGTAGATACGCAGTATTTT. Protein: CASTGGREGHNVDTQYF.

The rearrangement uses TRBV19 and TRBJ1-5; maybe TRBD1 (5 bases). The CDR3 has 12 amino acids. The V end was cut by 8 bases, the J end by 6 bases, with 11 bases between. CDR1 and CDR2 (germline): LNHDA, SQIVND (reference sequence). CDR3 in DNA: TGTGCCAGTCAGGACACCACTCAGCCCCAGCATTTT. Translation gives CASQDTTQPQHF.

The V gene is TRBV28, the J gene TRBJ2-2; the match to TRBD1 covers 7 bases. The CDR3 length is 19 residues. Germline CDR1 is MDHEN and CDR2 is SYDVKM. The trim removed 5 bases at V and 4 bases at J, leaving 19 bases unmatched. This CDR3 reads CASSLSTTGWRMGTGELFF. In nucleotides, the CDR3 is TGTGCCAGCAGTCTCTCGACGACAGGGTGGCGGATGGGCACCGGGGAGCTGTTTTTT.

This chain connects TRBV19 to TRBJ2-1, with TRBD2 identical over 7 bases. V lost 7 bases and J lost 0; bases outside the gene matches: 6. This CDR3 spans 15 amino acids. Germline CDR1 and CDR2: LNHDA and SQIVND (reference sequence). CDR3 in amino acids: CASNSGRSSYNEQFF. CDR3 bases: TGTGCCAGTAATTCCGGGAGGAGCTCCTACAATGAGCAGTTCTTC.